These T cell receptor beta chains were read from a single sample in a study of immune evolution from preneoplasia to lung adenocarcinoma. Method: immunoSEQ multiplex PCR; TCRdb's copy keeps in-frame clones and lacks some. This table has a few thousand clones, 85% appearing once. What was sequenced was FFPE adjacent normal lung tissue. These receptors came from a donor older than 65 with lung adenocarcinoma. Each CDR3 is given with its conserved first and last residue. Each record gives: J gene, V gene, D gene, clone size, CDR3 DNA, CDR3 protein. The D gene is left open where the match is weak. Rows may omit the clone size; those that give it use once, few, many or a size class.

TRBJ2-3 TRBV30 NA NA TGTGCCTGGAGTATAGATACGCAGTATTTT CAWSIDTQYF
TRBJ2-2 TRBV6-1 NA once TGTGCCAGCAGTGGCGGAACCGGGGAGCTGTTTTTT CASSGGTGELFF
TRBJ1-1 TRBV5-6 TRBD1 NA TGTGCCAGCAGCCCCCCGACAGGGGGAAACACTGAAGCTTTCTTT CASSPPTGGNTEAFF
TRBJ1-2 TRBV27 TRBD1 few TGTGCCAGCAGTGCCCTGACAGGGCGGGACGGCTACACCTTC CASSALTGRDGYTF
TRBJ2-7 TRBV11-2 TRBD1 NA TGTGCCAGCACCCCGGGACAGGCACTCAGCTCCTACGAGCAGTACTTC CASTPGQALSSYEQYF
TRBJ1-1 TRBV10-2 NA NA TGCGCCAGCCGCTACTCTTCCGGGACAGAAGCTTTCTTT CASRYSSGTEAFF
TRBJ1-5 TRBV5-1 NA NA TGCGCCAGCAGCCCCGGGCTGCTTAGCAATCAGCCCCAGCATTTT CASSPGLLSNQPQHF
TRBJ1-1 TRBV30 TRBD1 NA TGTGCCTGGAGTGGGACAGGGTGGACTGAAGCTTTCTTT CAWSGTGWTEAFF
TRBJ2-2 TRBV10-3 NA NA TGTGCCACCAACTATGATAGGGGGTCGAACACCGGGGAGCTGTTTTTT CATNYDRGSNTGELFF
TRBJ2-5 TRBV5-1 TRBD2 NA TGCGCCAGCAGCCTAGAGGGACTAGGGGGGAGAGAGACCCAGTACTTC CASSLEGLGGRETQYF
TRBJ2-5 TRBV28 NA NA TGTGCCGCCAAAGACCATAGGGGTCTACAAGAGACCCAGTACTTC CAAKDHRGLQETQYF
TRBJ1-1 TRBV28 NA NA TGTGCCAGCAGTTTGATGGGTTGGGAGGGCAGGGCGAACACTGAAGCTTTCTTT CASSLMGWEGRANTEAFF
TRBJ1-2 TRBV14 NA NA TGTGCCAGCAGCCACCTCTTACAGAGTGGCTACACCTTC CASSHLLQSGYTF
TRBJ2-2 TRBV19 NA NA TGTGCCAGTAGTATAGAAGGGATACGGGAGCTGTTTTTT CASSIEGIRELFF
TRBJ1-1 TRBV7-9 TRBD1 NA TGTGCCAGCACCCCTCAGACAGGGCGGCCGAACACTGAAGCTTTCTTT CASTPQTGRPNTEAFF
TRBJ2-1 TRBV19 NA NA TGTGCCAGTAGTCCTAAAGAGAGGCCATCGGATGAGCAGTTCTTC CASSPKERPSDEQFF
TRBJ1-5 TRBV6-1 NA NA TGTGCCAGCAGTGAGAAACAGCTGAGTCAGCCCCAGCATTTT CASSEKQLSQPQHF
TRBJ1-5 TRBV6-1 NA NA TGTGCCAGCAGTGAAGGCTTCAATCAGCCCCAGCATTTT CASSEGFNQPQHF
TRBJ1-1 TRBV28 NA few TGTGCCAGCAGGAACATGGGCAGTAACACTGAAGCTTTCTTT CASRNMGSNTEAFF
TRBJ2-3 TRBV5-1 NA NA TGCGCCAGCAGCATAGGGACCACAGGTACGCAGTATTTT CASSIGTTGTQYF
TRBJ2-2 TRBV9 TRBD1 NA TGTGCCAGCAGCGTAGGGACAGGGGTTTCGATCGGGGAGCTGTTTTTT CASSVGTGVSIGELFF
TRBJ2-1 TRBV15 NA NA TGTGCCACCGGTCTGGCCTCCTACAATGAGCAGTTCTTC CATGLASYNEQFF
TRBJ1-5 TRBV10-2 NA NA TGCGCCAGCAGGGGACACTCAAATCAGCCCCAGCATTTT CASRGHSNQPQHF
TRBJ2-1 TRBV6-4 NA NA TGTGCCAGCAGTGACTCGGGCGACCCAGCCTACAATGAGCAGTTCTTC CASSDSGDPAYNEQFF
TRBJ2-1 TRBV29-1 TRBD2 NA TGCAGCGTTGGAGCGGGAGGGGCCCAGGGTGGTGAGCAGTTCTTC CSVGAGGAQGGEQFF
TRBJ2-5 TRBV7-9 TRBD1 NA TGTGCCAGCAGCCCCGGACAGGCTAGGGAGACCCAGTACTTC CASSPGQARETQYF
TRBJ2-5 TRBV2 TRBD1 few TGTGCCAGCTCGGACGGGACAGGGGGTTTCCAAGAGACCCAGTACTTC CASSDGTGGFQETQYF
TRBJ1-1 TRBV30 NA NA TGTGCCTGGGGCAATTTAGGACGCACTGAAGCTTTCTTT CAWGNLGRTEAFF
TRBJ2-2 TRBV11-2 TRBD2 NA TGTGCCAGCAGTTCTTACCCTAGCGGGAGGGCCATCGGGGAGCTGTTTTTT CASSSYPSGRAIGELFF
TRBJ1-5 TRBV5-1 NA NA TGCGCCAGCAGCTTGGAAAGGGGGAATCAGCCCCAGCATTTT CASSLERGNQPQHF
TRBJ2-7 TRBV6-5 NA NA TGTGCCAGCAGTTACTCGAGGAGTTCTCTCGAGCAGTACTTC CASSYSRSSLEQYF
TRBJ2-7 TRBV6-6 NA NA TGTGCCAGCAGTTTTTCGGGTACTGGGGGCGGGCAGTACTTC CASSFSGTGGGQYF
TRBJ1-3 TRBV5-6 NA few TGTGCCAGCAGCTTGGGCCAACTTTCTGGAAACACCATATATTTT CASSLGQLSGNTIYF
TRBJ1-4 TRBV5-1 NA NA TGCGCCAGCAGCTCGGGACAAACACCAAAACTGTTTTTT CASSSGQTPKLFF
TRBJ2-7 TRBV7-8 TRBD2 once TGTGCCAGCAGCTTATCCCGGCCCTTAGCGGGAGGTTACGAGCAGTACTTC CASSLSRPLAGGYEQYF
TRBJ1-2 TRBV7-9 NA once TGTGCCAGCAGCCTCGGGGGGGGCCTCGACCCCTATGGCTACACCTTC CASSLGGGLDPYGYTF
TRBJ2-5 TRBV9 TRBD2 few TGTGCCAGCAGCGCGGGAGGGACACAACAAGAGACCCAGTACTTC CASSAGGTQQETQYF
TRBJ2-7 TRBV5-4 NA NA TGTGCCAGCAGCCCGGCGTCAGGATACTACGAGCAGTACTTC CASSPASGYYEQYF
TRBJ1-2 TRBV28 NA NA TGTGCCGGAGGTCCCGCGTATGGCTACACCTTC CAGGPAYGYTF
TRBJ2-2 TRBV10-3 TRBD1 NA TGTGCCATCAGCGCCATCCCATCGGACAGGGAAGCCGGGGAGCTGTTTTTT CAISAIPSDREAGELFF
TRBJ2-6 TRBV5-6 TRBD1 NA TGTGCCAGCAGCTTCGGACAGGGGAAATCTGGGGCCAACGTCCTGACTTTC CASSFGQGKSGANVLTF
TRBJ2-7 TRBV6-5 NA NA TGTGCCAGCAGCCAAGAGTACAGGACCGCCTACGAGCAGTACTTC CASSQEYRTAYEQYF
TRBJ2-1 TRBV7-2 NA NA TGTGCCAGCAGCTTAGTAACTAGAGGCAGTGAGCAGTTCTTC CASSLVTRGSEQFF
TRBJ1-4 TRBV4-1 TRBD1 NA TGCGCCAGCAGCCTCAGACAGGGGGTCGATGAAAAACTGTTTTTT CASSLRQGVDEKLFF
TRBJ2-2 TRBV9 TRBD2 NA TGTGCCAGCAGCTCAGTAACGATAGGACTAGGCGGGAGAGGCACCGGGGAGCTGTTTTTT CASSSVTIGLGGRGTGELFF
TRBJ2-1 TRBV5-1 NA NA TGCGCCAGCAGCTTGGACGGAGTAAGATCCTACAATGAGCAGTTCTTC CASSLDGVRSYNEQFF
TRBJ2-7 TRBV14 NA few TGTGCCAGCAGCTTGGGGTCTAGGGAGCAGTACTTC CASSLGSREQYF
TRBJ2-1 TRBV11-2 TRBD1 once TGTGCCAGCAGCCCCCGGACAGGGGGACTTAACAATGAGCAGTTCTTC CASSPRTGGLNNEQFF
TRBJ2-2 TRBV28 NA NA TGTGCCACCCAACAGGGTTCCCGCACCGGGGAGCTGTTTTTT CATQQGSRTGELFF
TRBJ2-7 TRBV28 NA once TGTGCCAGCAGTTTGGGGCAGGGCTTCCACGAGCAGTACTTC CASSLGQGFHEQYF
TRBJ1-3 TRBV30 NA NA TGTGCCTGGAGTGCCCTCTCTGGAAACACCATATATTTT CAWSALSGNTIYF
TRBJ2-1 TRBV5-1 TRBD2 NA TGCGCCAGCAGCCCGGACGGGACTAGCGGTAGAATGCAGTTCTTC CASSPDGTSGRMQFF
TRBJ2-7 TRBV13 NA NA TGTGCCAGCAGCCCCGCCGCGGGTAGCTCCTACGAGCAGTACTTC CASSPAAGSSYEQYF
TRBJ2-7 TRBV14 NA NA TGTGCCAGCAGCCAGGGGACCTACGAGCAGTACTTC CASSQGTYEQYF
TRBJ2-5 TRBV27 NA once TGTGCCAGCAGTCCCCGAGAGGGGGAGACCCAGTACTTC CASSPREGETQYF
TRBJ2-7 TRBV18 NA NA TGTGCCAGCTCACTAACGGCGGGGACTCACCTCGAGCAGTACTTC CASSLTAGTHLEQYF
TRBJ1-5 TRBV6-5 TRBD1 NA TGTGCCAGCAGTTCAGGGTCGGGCAGGGGGCATCAGCCCCAGCATTTT CASSSGSGRGHQPQHF
TRBJ2-5 TRBV5-1 TRBD1 NA TGCGCCAGCAGCTTGTCTGGGGACAGGGAGACCCAGTACTTC CASSLSGDRETQYF
TRBJ1-4 TRBV30 NA once TGTGCCTTGGGAGCTCCCGCCCAAAAACTGTTTTTT CALGAPAQKLFF